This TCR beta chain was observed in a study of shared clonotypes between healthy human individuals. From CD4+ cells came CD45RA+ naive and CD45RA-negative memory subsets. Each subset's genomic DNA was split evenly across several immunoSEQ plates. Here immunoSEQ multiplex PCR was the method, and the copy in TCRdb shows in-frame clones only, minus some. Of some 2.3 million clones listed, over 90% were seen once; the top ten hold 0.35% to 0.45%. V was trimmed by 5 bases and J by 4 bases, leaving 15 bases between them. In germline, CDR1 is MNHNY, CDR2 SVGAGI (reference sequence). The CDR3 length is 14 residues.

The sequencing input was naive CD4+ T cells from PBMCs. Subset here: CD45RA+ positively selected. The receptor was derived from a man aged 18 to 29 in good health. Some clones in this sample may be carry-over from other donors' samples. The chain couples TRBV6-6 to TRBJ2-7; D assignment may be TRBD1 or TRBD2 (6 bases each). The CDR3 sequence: CASSQRGTFYEQYF. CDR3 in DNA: TGTGCCAGCAGTCAACGCGGGACATTTTACGAGCAGTACTTC.